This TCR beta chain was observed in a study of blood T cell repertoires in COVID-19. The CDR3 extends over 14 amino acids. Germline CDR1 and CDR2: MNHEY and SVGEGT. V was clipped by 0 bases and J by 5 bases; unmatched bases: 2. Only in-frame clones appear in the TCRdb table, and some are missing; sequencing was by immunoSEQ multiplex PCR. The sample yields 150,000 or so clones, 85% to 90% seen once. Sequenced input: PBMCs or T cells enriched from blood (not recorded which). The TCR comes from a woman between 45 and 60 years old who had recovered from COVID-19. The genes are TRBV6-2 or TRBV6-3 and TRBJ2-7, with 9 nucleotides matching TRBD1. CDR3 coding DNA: TGTGCCAGCAGTTACTCGGGACAGGGAGACGAGCAGTACTTC. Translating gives CASSYSGQGDEQYF.